One sample yielded the 13 T cell receptor beta chains listed below, sequenced in a study of metastatic and nonmetastatic thyroid tumors. Treatment of any kind had been given to no patient before thyroid surgery. MiXCR re-clonotyped the PCR reads for TCRdb. The sample lists about 16,000 clones, more than 20% seen once, with over 9.5% in the top ten. Sequenced: blood. Source of these receptors: a male donor with papillary thyroid cancer or a benign thyroid nodule (not recorded which). Some clones in this sample may be carry-over from other donors' samples.

The chain is built from TRBV13 and TRBJ2-7; 10 nucleotides agree with TRBD2. Germline V gene lookup returns CDR1 PRHDT and CDR2 FYEKMQ (reference sequence). V lost 5 bases to trimming and J lost 3 bases; unmatched junction nucleotides: 10. The CDR3 sequence is 16 residues long. The CDR3 is CASSTKSGREFYEQYF. In DNA form, the CDR3 reads TGTGCCAGCAGCACCAAGAGCGGGAGGGAGTTCTACGAGCAGTACTTC.

There are many counts of this clone. J is TRBJ2-5 and V is TRBV2; maybe TRBD1 (6 bases). The CDR3 is made up of 13 amino acids. CDR1 SNHLY and CDR2 FYNNEI come from the germline V gene. V was pared by 8 bases and J by 1 base, with 11 bases between. The CDR3 DNA follows: TGTGCCAGCCGACCGGACAGCCAAGAGACCCAGTACTTC. Its protein is CASRPDSQETQYF.

This clone was seen a few times. The CDR3 loop is CAWRGSPREQYF. The CDR3 DNA is TGTGCCTGGAGAGGGTCTCCGCGTGAGCAGTACTTC. V is TRBV30 and J is TRBJ2-7; no clear D gene. Trimming took 3 bases from V and 7 from J, leaving 13 bases between them. The germline gives CDR1 GTSNPN, CDR2 SVGIG (reference sequence). The CDR3 has 12 residues. The variable domain in full, completed from reference TRBV30 and TRBJ2-7, reads SQTIHQWPATLVQPVGSPLSLECTVEGTSNPNLYWYRQAAGRGLQLLFYSVGIGQISSEVPQNLSASRPQDRQFILSSKKLLLSDSGFYLCAWRGSPREQYFGPGTRLTVT.

This clone was counted at least ten times. The rearrangement links TRBV6-1 to TRBJ2-5; no definite D call. The CDR3 contains 13 residues. V lost 8 bases to trimming and J lost 1 base, with 11 bases between them. Germline V lookup: CDR1 MNHNS, CDR2 SASEGT. The CDR3 sequence: CASRWVGQETQYF. In DNA, the CDR3 is TGTGCCAGCCGCTGGGTGGGCCAAGAGACCCAGTACTTC.

In its sample, this clone was seen many times. The chain joins TRBV27 to TRBJ2-7, with a weak D call TRBD1 (6 bases). Germline V gene lookup returns CDR1 MNHEY and CDR2 SMNVEV (reference sequence). Trimming pared 8 bases from V and 1 base from J, leaving 15 bases between. The CDR3 is made up of 14 amino acids. The CDR3 DNA is TGTGCCAGCGGTGGACAGACGAGTTCCTACGAGCAGTACTTC. This sequence encodes CASGGQTSSYEQYF.

This clone was detected ten times or more. DNA of the CDR3: TGTGCCAGCTCCCCCCTTGAGGGGCGCAATCAGCCCCAGCATTTT. Translating it yields CASSPLEGRNQPQHF. The chain links TRBV18 to TRBJ1-5; possibly TRBD1 for D (5 bases). The CDR3 has 15 residues. Germline V gives CDR1 KGHSH, CDR2 LQKENI. Trimming took off 6 bases at V and 2 bases at J, with 14 bases between the two ends.

This clone was recorded many times. V usage is TRBV9 and J usage is TRBJ2-1; tentative D call: TRBD2 (5 bases). The V end lost 9 bases, the J end lost 7 bases, and 17 bases lay between the germline ends. The CDR3 runs 13 residues. CDR1 SGDLS and CDR2 YYNGEE come from the germline V gene. For the CDR3, the DNA is TGTGCCAAGGACTCGAAAAGAAAGAATGAGCAGTTCTTC. It is translated as CAKDSKRKNEQFF. Complete variable domain (other parts from reference TRBV9 and TRBJ2-1): DSGVTQTPKHLITATGQRVTLRCSPRSGDLSVYWYQQSLDQGLQFLIQYYNGEERAKGNILERFSAQQFPDLHSELNLSSLELGDSALYFCAKDSKRKNEQFFGPGTRLTVL.

At least ten counts were recorded for this clone. The CDR3, as DNA: TGTGCCAGCAGCTCAATGGGACAGGACAGAGCTTTCTTT. As protein: CASSSMGQDRAFF. The chain is built from TRBV5-4 and TRBJ1-1; TRBD1 agrees at 8 bases. CDR1 SGHNT and CDR2 YYREEE come from the germline V gene (reference sequence). V lost 3 bases to trimming and J lost 10 bases; unmatched junction nucleotides: 8. This CDR3 region has 13 residues.

Note on this clone: Since the CDR3 does not end with the conserved phenylalanine or tryptophan, this likely comes from a read error. The chain carries TRBV11-2 and TRBJ2-6, with D perhaps TRBD1 (6 bases). V gave up 6 bases and J gave up 13 bases, with 22 bases separating them. This CDR3 is 15 amino acids long. Germline V gene sequence: CDR1 SGHAT, CDR2 FQNNGV. CDR3 sequence: CASRRRQASLEVLTS. In DNA, the CDR3 is TGTGCCAGCAGGCGGCGACAGGCCTCCTTGGAGGTCCTGACTTCC.

The chain recombines TRBV11-3 with TRBJ2-1; D is unclear. V was clipped by 5 bases and J by 9 bases, with 11 bases between them. The CDR3 extends over 12 amino acids. Germline-derived CDR1 and CDR2 are SGHNT and YENEEA. CDR3 bases: TGTGCCAGCAGCCCCGTATCGGCTGAGCAGTTCTTC. Encoded protein: CASSPVSAEQFF.

This chain links TRBV10-2 with TRBJ1-1; 9 bases map to TRBD1. Unmatched junction bases numbered 21, after V lost 3 bases and J lost 4 bases. CDR1 WSHSY and CDR2 SAAADI come from the germline V gene. This CDR3 has 20 residues. CDR3 nucleotides: TGCGCCAGCAGTGAAAGGACAGCGGGGTTGTACAGGGGGCAGGGCACTGAAGCTTTCTTT. Amino acid sequence: CASSERTAGLYRGQGTEAFF.

J is TRBJ1-2 and V is TRBV19, with a possible D match to TRBD1 (5 bases). The CDR3 spans 13 residues. V lost 3 bases, J lost 1 base, and 6 bases lay in between. Germline values: CDR1 LNHDA, CDR2 SQIVND (reference sequence). The CDR3 loop reads CASSMTVNYGYTF. The CDR3 nucleotides read TGTGCCAGTAGTATGACAGTTAACTATGGCTACACCTTC.

The rearrangement links TRBV20-1 to TRBJ2-3; 12 bases line up with TRBD2. The CDR3 has 16 amino acids. Germline trimming cut 0 bases from V and 4 bases from J; bases unmatched to any gene: 5. The germline CDR1 and CDR2 sequences are DFQATT and SNEGSKA (reference sequence). CDR3 amino acids: CSAREGLAGGSDTQYF. The DNA of the CDR3 is TGCAGTGCTAGAGAAGGGCTAGCGGGAGGGTCAGATACGCAGTATTTT.